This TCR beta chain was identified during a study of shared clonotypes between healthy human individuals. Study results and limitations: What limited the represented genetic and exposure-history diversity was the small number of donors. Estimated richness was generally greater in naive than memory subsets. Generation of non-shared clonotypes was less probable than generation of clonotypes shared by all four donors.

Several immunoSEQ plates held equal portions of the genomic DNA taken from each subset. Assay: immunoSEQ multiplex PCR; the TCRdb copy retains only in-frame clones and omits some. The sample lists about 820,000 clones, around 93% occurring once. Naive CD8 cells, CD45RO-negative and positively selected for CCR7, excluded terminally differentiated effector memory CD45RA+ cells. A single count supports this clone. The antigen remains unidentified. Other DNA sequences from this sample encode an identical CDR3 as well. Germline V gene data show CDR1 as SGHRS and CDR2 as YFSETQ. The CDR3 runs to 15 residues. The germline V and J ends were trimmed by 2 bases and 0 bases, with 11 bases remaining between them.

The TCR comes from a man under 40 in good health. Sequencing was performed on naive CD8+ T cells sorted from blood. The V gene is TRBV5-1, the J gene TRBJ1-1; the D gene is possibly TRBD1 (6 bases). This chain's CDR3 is CASSLDQGMNTEAFF. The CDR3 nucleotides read TGCGCCAGCAGCTTAGACCAGGGGATGAACACTGAAGCTTTCTTT.